The rows below give T cell receptor beta chains drawn from one sample of a study of blood T cell repertoires in COVID-19. TCRdb's copy holds only in-frame clones and misses some; the assay was immunoSEQ multiplex PCR. The sample includes hundreds of thousands of clones, 88% of them seen just once. The sequenced material came from PBMCs or T cells enriched from blood (not recorded which). Source of these receptors: a woman aged 25-40 years who had recovered from COVID-19. Each CDR3 is given without its conserved first and last residue. Each record gives: J gene, V gene, CDR3 protein.

TRBJ1-2,TRBV19,ASSGTGGRYGYT
TRBJ2-2,TRBV20-1,SASVLKNTGELF
TRBJ2-5,TRBV7-2,ASSLKTVLETQY
TRBJ2-2,TRBV5-4,ASSRDRGSGELF
TRBJ1-1,TRBV5-1,ASSLSQGVSAEAF
TRBJ1-1,TRBV27,ASSPPLDRQNTEAF
TRBJ2-3,TRBV5-4,ASSLRLAGSTDTQY
TRBJ1-6,TRBV28,ASSFPGLSYNSPLH
TRBJ1-1,TRBV25-1,VVRRNTEAF
TRBJ2-3,TRBV7-9,ASSRGDFTDTQY
TRBJ2-2,TRBV28,ASSLGQLNTGELF
TRBJ2-7,TRBV7-8,ASGPRIRRGSEQY
TRBJ2-4,TRBV6-6,ASSRTGITGALAKNIQY
TRBJ2-1,TRBV27,AGSSRQGEQF
TRBJ2-2,TRBV6-2/TRBV6-3,ASSYSGTSTGELF
TRBJ1-5,TRBV9,ASSVVGSANQPQH
TRBJ2-1,TRBV7-6,ASSPLTSGGAPSYNEQF
TRBJ1-1,TRBV5-4,ASSPQTGTTEAF
TRBJ1-2,TRBV5-5,ASSLAGGNNYGYT
TRBJ2-3,TRBV9,ASSVEALQGFTDTQY
TRBJ2-5,TRBV27,ASSLTGLAGRKTQY
TRBJ1-3,TRBV9,ASSVGQGASTSGNTIY
TRBJ1-2,TRBV5-1,ASSQNPQGIYGYT
TRBJ2-1,TRBV7-6,ASSRGPGGPDEQF
TRBJ1-5,TRBV18,ASSPTGGTTWGRNQPQH
TRBJ1-4,TRBV7-2,ASSFGIYEKLF
TRBJ2-2,TRBV24-1,ATSDSDSIRAGELF
TRBJ1-2,TRBV19,ASRWGQPYGYT
TRBJ2-7,TRBV11-3,ASSLGGYSEQY
TRBJ2-3,TRBV5-1,ASSLDAVTDTQY
TRBJ1-4,TRBV6-5,ASWGRTNEKLF
TRBJ1-5,TRBV5-5,ASSLYWTYQPQH
TRBJ1-5,TRBV28,ASSSQDREYSNQPQH
TRBJ2-2,TRBV7-2,ASSHWTENTGELF
TRBJ2-7,TRBV18,ASSPLERSSYEQY
TRBJ1-1,TRBV19,ASSMGGAEAF
TRBJ1-4,TRBV6-1,ASSAWDRGLPNEKLF
TRBJ2-7,TRBV18,ASSPDRDRPGFWDGSSYEQY
TRBJ1-2,TRBV6-5,ASRPGQTYGYT
TRBJ1-1,TRBV24-1,ATSGGAGGGWTEAF